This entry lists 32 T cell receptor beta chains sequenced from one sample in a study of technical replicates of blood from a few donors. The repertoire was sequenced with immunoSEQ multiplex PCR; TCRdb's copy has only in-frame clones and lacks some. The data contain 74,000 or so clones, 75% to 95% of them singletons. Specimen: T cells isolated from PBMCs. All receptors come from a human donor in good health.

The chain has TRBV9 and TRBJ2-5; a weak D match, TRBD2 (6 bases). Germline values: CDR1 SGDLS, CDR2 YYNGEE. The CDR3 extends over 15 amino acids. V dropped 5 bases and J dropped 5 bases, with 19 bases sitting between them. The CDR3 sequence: CASSFGPTSSETQYF. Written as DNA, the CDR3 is TGTGCCAGCAGTTTTGGACCAACTAGCTCCGAGACCCAGTACTTC.

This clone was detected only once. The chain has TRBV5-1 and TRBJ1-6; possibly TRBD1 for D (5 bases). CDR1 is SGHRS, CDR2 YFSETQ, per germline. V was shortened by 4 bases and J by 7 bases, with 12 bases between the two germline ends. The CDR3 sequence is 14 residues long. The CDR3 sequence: CASSLGQGNSPLHF. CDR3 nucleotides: TGCGCCAGCAGCCTTGGGCAGGGAAATTCACCCCTCCACTTT. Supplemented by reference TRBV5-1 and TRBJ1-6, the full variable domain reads KAGVTQTPRYLIKTRGQQVTLSCSPISGHRSVSWYQQTPGQGLQFLFEYFSETQRNKGNFPGRFSGRQFSNSRSEMNVSTLELGDSALYLCASSLGQGNSPLHFGNGTRLTVT.

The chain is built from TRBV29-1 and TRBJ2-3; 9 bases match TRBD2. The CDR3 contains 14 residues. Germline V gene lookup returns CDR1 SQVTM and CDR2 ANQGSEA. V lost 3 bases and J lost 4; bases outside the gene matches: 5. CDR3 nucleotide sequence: TGCAGCGTTGATTTATTAGCGGGAGCAGATACGCAGTATTTT. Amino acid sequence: CSVDLLAGADTQYF.

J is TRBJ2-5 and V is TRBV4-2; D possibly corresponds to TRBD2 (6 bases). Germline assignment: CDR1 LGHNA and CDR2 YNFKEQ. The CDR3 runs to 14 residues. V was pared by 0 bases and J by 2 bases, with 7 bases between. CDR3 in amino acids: CASSQERDQETQYF. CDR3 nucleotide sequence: TGTGCCAGCAGCCAAGAGCGGGATCAAGAGACCCAGTACTTC.

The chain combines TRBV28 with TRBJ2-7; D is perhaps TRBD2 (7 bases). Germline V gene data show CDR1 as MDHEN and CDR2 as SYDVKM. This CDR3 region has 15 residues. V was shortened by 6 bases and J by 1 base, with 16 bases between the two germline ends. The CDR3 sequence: CASSLFGGASYEQYF. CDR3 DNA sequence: TGTGCCAGCAGCCTCTTTGGGGGGGCGTCCTACGAGCAGTACTTC.

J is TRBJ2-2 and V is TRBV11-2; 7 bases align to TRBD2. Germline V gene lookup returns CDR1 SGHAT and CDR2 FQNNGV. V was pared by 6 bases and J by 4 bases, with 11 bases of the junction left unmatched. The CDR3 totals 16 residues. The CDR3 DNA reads TGTGCCAGCAGAAACCCCATTTGGGGGGGCACCGGGGAGCTGTTTTTT. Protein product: CASRNPIWGGTGELFF.

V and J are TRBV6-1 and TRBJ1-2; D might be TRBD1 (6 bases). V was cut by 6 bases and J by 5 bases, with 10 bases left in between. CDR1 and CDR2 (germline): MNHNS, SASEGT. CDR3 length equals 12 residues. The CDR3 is CASRGHLYGYTF. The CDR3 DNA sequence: TGTGCCAGCAGGGGACATCTTTATGGCTACACCTTC.

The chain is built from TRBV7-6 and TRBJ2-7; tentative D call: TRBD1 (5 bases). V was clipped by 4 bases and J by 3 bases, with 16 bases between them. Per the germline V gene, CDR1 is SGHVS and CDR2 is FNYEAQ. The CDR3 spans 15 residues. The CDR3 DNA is TGTGCCAGCAGCTCCGACACAGGAGTCTTCTACGAGCAGTACTTC. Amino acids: CASSSDTGVFYEQYF.

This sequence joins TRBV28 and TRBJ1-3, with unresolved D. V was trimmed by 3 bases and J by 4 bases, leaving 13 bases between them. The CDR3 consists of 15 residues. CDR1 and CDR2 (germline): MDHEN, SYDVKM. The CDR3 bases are TGTGCCAGCAGTTTGAGGGAGTTAGCCGGAAACACCATATATTTT. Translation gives CASSLRELAGNTIYF.

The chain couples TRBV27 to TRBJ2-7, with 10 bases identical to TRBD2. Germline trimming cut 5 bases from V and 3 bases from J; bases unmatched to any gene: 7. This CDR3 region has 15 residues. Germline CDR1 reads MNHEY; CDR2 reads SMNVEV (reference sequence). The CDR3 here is CASSPLAGMSYEQYF. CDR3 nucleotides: TGTGCCAGCAGTCCACTAGCGGGAATGAGCTACGAGCAGTACTTC.

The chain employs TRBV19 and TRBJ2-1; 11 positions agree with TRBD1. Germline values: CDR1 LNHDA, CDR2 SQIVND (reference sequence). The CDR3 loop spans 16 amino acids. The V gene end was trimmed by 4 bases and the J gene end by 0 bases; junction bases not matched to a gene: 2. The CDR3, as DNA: TGTGCCAGTAGTAAGGACAGGGGGCGCTCCTACAATGAGCAGTTCTTC. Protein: CASSKDRGRSYNEQFF.

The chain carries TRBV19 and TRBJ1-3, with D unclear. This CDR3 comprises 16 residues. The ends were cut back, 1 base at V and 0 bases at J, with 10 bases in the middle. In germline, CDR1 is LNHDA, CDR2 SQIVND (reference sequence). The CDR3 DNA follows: TGTGCCAGTAGTATAGCGAGCGGACCCTCTGGAAACACCATATATTTT. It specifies CASSIASGPSGNTIYF.

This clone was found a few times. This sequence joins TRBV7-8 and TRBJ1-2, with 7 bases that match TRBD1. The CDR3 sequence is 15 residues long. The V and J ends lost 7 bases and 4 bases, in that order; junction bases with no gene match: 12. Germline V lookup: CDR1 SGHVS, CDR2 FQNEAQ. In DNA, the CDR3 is TGTGCCAGCACTCGGAGACAGGGAGGATTCTATGGCTACACCTTC. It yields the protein CASTRRQGGFYGYTF.

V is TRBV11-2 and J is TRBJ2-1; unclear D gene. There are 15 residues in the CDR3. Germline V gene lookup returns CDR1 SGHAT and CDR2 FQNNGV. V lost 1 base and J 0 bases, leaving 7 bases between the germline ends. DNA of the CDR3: TGTGCCAGCAGCTTAGTATTCAGCTCCTACAATGAGCAGTTCTTC. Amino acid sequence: CASSLVFSSYNEQFF.

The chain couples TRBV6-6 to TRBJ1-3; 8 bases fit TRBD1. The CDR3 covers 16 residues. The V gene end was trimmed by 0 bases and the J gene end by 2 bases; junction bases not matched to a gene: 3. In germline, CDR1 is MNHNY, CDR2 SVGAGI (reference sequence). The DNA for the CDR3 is TGTGCCAGCAGTTACTCTCAACAGGGGGCTGGAAACACCATATATTTT. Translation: CASSYSQQGAGNTIYF.

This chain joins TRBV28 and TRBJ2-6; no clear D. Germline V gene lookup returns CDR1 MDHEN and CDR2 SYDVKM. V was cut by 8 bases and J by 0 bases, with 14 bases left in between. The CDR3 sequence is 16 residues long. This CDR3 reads CASGQVTISGANVLTF. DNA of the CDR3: TGTGCCAGCGGTCAGGTTACAATCTCTGGGGCCAACGTCCTGACTTTC.

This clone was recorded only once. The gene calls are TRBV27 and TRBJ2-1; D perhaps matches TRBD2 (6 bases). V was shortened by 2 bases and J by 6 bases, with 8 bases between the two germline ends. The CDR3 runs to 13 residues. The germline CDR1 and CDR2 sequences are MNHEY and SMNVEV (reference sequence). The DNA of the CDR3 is TGTGCCAGCAGTTTACTGGGGGGCAATGAGCAGTTCTTC. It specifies CASSLLGGNEQFF.

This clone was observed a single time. Here the CDR3 reads CASSSGLAGPQYF. CDR3 in DNA: TGTGCCAGCAGCTCTGGACTAGCGGGACCCCAGTACTTC. V is TRBV11-3 and J is TRBJ2-5; 12 nucleotides line up with TRBD2. With 4 bases clipped from V and 9 bases from J, the junction kept 3 bases outside the gene matches. CDR1 SGHNT and CDR2 YENEEA come from the germline V gene. This CDR3 is 13 amino acids long.

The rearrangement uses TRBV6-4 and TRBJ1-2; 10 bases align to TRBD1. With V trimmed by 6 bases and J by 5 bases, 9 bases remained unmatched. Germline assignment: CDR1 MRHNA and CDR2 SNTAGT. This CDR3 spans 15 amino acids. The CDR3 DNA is TGTGCCAGCAGACCCGGGGGACAGGGGACTTATGGCTACACCTTC. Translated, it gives CASRPGGQGTYGYTF.

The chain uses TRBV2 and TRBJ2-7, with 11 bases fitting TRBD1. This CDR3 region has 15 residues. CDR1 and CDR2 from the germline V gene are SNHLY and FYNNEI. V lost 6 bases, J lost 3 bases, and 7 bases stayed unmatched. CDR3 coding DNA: TGTGCCAGCAGAGAACGGGACAGGGGGTACTACGAGCAGTACTTC. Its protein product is CASRERDRGYYEQYF.

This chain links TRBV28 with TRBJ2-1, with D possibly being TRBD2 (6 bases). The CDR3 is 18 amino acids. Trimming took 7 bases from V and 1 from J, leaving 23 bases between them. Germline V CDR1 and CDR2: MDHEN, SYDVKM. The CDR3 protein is CASNRRATGTRSYNEQFF. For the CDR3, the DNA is TGTGCCAGCAATAGGAGGGCGACCGGGACCAGATCCTACAATGAGCAGTTCTTC.

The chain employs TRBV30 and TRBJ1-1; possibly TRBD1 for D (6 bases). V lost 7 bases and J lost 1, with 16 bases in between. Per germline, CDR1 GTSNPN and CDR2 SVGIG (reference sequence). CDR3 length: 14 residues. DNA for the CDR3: TGTGCCTCCTTGAACCGGGACACGAACACTGAAGCTTTCTTT. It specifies CASLNRDTNTEAFF. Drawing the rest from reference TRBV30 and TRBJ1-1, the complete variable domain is SQTIHQWPATLVQPVGSPLSLECTVEGTSNPNLYWYRQAAGRGLQLLFYSVGIGQISSEVPQNLSASRPQDRQFILSSKKLLLSDSGFYLCASLNRDTNTEAFFGQGTRLTVV.

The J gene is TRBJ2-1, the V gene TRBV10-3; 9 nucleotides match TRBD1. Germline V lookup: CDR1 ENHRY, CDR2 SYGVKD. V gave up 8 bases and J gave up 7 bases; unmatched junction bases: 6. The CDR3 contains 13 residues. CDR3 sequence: CAIDGQGRNEQFF. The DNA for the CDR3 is TGTGCCATCGACGGACAGGGGAGGAATGAGCAGTTCTTC.

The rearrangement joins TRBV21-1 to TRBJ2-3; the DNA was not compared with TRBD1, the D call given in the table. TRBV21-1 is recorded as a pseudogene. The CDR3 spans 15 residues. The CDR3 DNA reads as TGTGCCAGCAGGGACTACAGGGGGCGAACAGATACGCAGTATTTT. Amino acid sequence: CASRDYRGRTDTQYF.

Here the CDR3 DNA reads TGCGCCAGCAGCAAACGGACAGGGCTCTATGGCTACACCTTC. This translates into CASSKRTGLYGYTF. The V and J genes are TRBV5-1 and TRBJ1-2; 8 bases agree with TRBD1. V trimming: 4 bases; J trimming: 4 bases; junction bases outside the gene matches: 6. Germline V gives CDR1 SGHRS, CDR2 YFSETQ. The CDR3 contains 14 residues.

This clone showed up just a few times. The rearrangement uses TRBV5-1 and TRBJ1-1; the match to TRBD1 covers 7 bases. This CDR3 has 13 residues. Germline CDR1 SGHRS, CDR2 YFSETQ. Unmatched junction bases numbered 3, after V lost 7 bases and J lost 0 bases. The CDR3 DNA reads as TGCGCCAGCTCCACAGGGGTGAACACTGAAGCTTTCTTT. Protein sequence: CASSTGVNTEAFF.

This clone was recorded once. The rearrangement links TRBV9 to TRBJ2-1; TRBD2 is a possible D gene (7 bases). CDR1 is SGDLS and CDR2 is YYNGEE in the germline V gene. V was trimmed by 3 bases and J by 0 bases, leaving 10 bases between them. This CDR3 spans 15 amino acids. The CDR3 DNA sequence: TGTGCCAGCAGCGGGAGGGGGGGCTCCTACAATGAGCAGTTCTTC. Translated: CASSGRGGSYNEQFF. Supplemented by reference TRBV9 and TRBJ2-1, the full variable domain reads DSGVTQTPKHLITATGQRVTLRCSPRSGDLSVYWYQQSLDQGLQFLIQYYNGEERAKGNILERFSAQQFPDLHSELNLSSLELGDSALYFCASSGRGGSYNEQFFGPGTRLTVL.

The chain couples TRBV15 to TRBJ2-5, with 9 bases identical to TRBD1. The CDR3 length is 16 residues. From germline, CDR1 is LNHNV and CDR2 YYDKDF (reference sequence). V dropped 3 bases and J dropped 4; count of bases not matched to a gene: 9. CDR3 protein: CATSREGTGSGETQYF. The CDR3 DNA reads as TGTGCCACCAGCAGGGAAGGGACAGGGTCGGGAGAGACCCAGTACTTC.

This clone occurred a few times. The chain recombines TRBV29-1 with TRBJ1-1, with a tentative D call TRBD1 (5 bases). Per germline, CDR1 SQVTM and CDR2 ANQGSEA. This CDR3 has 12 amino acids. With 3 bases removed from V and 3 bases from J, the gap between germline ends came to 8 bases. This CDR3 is CSVDDRDTEAFF. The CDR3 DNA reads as TGCAGCGTTGACGACAGAGACACTGAAGCTTTCTTT.

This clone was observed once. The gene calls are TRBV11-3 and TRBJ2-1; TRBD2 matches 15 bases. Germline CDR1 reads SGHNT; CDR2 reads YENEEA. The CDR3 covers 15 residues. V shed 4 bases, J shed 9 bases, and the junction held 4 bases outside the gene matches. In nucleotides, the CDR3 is TGTGCCAGCAGCTCCGGACTAGCGGGGGGGAGTGAGCAGTTCTTC. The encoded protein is CASSSGLAGGSEQFF.

In nucleotides, the CDR3 is TGTGCCAGCAGCCTGACTAGCGGGGTGCCGAGTGAGCAGTACTTC. As protein: CASSLTSGVPSEQYF. The genes are TRBV11-3 and TRBJ2-7, with 11 bases aligning to TRBD2. The V and J ends lost 5 bases and 7 bases, in that order; junction bases with no gene match: 10. CDR1 and CDR2 (germline): SGHNT, YENEEA. The CDR3 covers 15 residues.

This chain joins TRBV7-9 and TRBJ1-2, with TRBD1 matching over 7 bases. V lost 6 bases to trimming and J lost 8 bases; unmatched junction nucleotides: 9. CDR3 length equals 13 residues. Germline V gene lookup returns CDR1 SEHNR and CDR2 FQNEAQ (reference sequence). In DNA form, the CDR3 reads TGTGCCAGCAGAGAAGGGGGCCTGGACGGCTACACCTTC. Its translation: CASREGGLDGYTF.